This T cell receptor beta chain was profiled in a study of OX40 agonist ivuxolimab in advanced cancers. Study overall: Every 2 weeks, ivuxolimab was infused into the patients intravenously at between 0.01 and 10 mg/kg. The diagnoses of dose-escalation patients were hepatocellular carcinoma, melanoma, renal cell or head and neck cancer. Regarding the study as a whole: Clonal expansion among partial responders at 0.1-3.0 mg/kg ranked near the lowest.

A note on this clone: Antigen specificity is unknown.

If patients had autoimmune disease history or systemic immunosuppression, they were excluded. Germline lookup yields CDR1 SGHRS and CDR2 YFSETQ. Trimming stripped 0 bases from V and 7 bases from J, with 4 bases between. This CDR3 region has 12 residues. Clones were read by immunoSEQ multiplex PCR, and TCRdb kept only the in-frame ones, dropping some. The data hold 100,000 to 150,000 clones, with 90% observed a single time. The chain joins TRBV5-1 to TRBJ2-2; no clear D gene. The sample consisted of CD4+ or CD8+ T cells sorted from blood, taken in a trial of the OX40 agonist ivuxolimab. The clonotype was recovered from an adult with an advanced solid tumor such as melanoma, head and neck, liver or kidney cancer. The CDR3, as DNA: TGCGCCAGCAGCTTGGAAGACGGGGAGCTGTTTTTT. Its translation is CASSLEDGELFF.